The entry that follows covers one T cell receptor (beta chain) sequence. Study processing details: The assay estimated nucleated cells by amplifying reference gene primers. The protocol was immunoSEQ multiplex PCR, while the TCRdb copy is restricted to in-frame clones and leaves out a portion. The V and J calls and clone size were taken over from that table, and D and trimming were inferred from the DNA. The table lists fewer than 200,000 clones, around 82% of them singletons, with 2% to 2.5% in the top ten. This record comes from a study of blood T cell repertoires in COVID-19. Looking at the study overall: Acute and convalescent COVID-19 specimens originated in the United States, Italy and Spain. PBMCs, B-cell-depleted T cells, or T cells provided the cDNA or gDNA that made up the material.

Between the trimmed V and J ends, which lost 4 bases and 2 bases, there was a span of 12 bases. The germline V gene has CDR1 MNHEY and CDR2 SVGAGI. The CDR3 runs 14 residues. This chain connects TRBV6-5 to TRBJ2-7, with D unclear. The sample was peripheral blood. The sequence came from a woman of 80 years or more with acute or convalescent COVID-19. The CDR3 reads CASSLITETYEQYF. Here the CDR3 DNA reads TGTGCCAGCAGTTTAATAACAGAGACCTACGAGCAGTACTTC.